One sample yielded the 10 T cell receptor beta chains listed below, sequenced in a study of blood T cell repertoires in COVID-19. This table comes from immunoSEQ multiplex PCR, and its TCRdb copy is limited to in-frame clones, with some not included. The repertoire includes roughly 250,000 clones, about 93% of them detected once, and 1.9% sits in the top ten. What was sequenced was PBMCs or T cells enriched from blood (not recorded which). These receptors were obtained from a woman aged 18-30 years who had recovered from COVID-19.

The rearrangement uses TRBV5-1 and TRBJ1-5; unclear D gene. The CDR3 length is 14 residues. Germline assignment: CDR1 SGHRS and CDR2 YFSETQ. With 0 bases removed from V and 3 bases from J, the gap between germline ends came to 7 bases. For the CDR3, the DNA is TGCGCCAGCAGCTTGGGGGAGGACAATCAGCCCCAGCATTTT. Protein sequence: CASSLGEDNQPQHF.

The J gene is TRBJ1-4, the V gene TRBV7-8, with 11 bases fitting TRBD1. V gave up 1 base and J gave up 12 bases; unmatched junction bases: 4. This CDR3 is built from 14 residues. The germline CDR1 and CDR2 sequences are SGHVS and FQNEAQ. CDR3 residues: CASSLGTGGAELFF. CDR3 nucleotides: TGTGCCAGCAGCTTAGGGACAGGGGGCGCTGAACTGTTTTTT.

This clone has a handful of counts. This sequence joins TRBV9 and TRBJ2-2, with 7 positions matching TRBD1. The germline V gene has CDR1 SGDLS and CDR2 YYNGEE. Trimming removed 3 bases from V and 3 bases from J; junction bases left unmatched: 5. This CDR3 has 15 amino acids. The CDR3 DNA sequence: TGTGCCAGCAGCGCGACAGGGACCTACACCGGGGAGCTGTTTTTT. Its translation: CASSATGTYTGELFF. Filled out from reference TRBV9 and TRBJ2-2, the complete variable domain reads DSGVTQTPKHLITATGQRVTLRCSPRSGDLSVYWYQQSLDQGLQFLIQYYNGEERAKGNILERFSAQQFPDLHSELNLSSLELGDSALYFCASSATGTYTGELFFGEGSRLTVL.

The rearrangement links TRBV7-2 to TRBJ2-3, with D tentatively TRBD2 (7 bases). Between the trimmed V and J ends, which lost 3 bases and 3 bases, there was a span of 13 bases. The CDR3 has 15 residues. Germline V gene lookup returns CDR1 SGHTA and CDR2 FQGNSA. The CDR3 DNA is TGTGCCAGCAGCTTCGGGGGGAGGGGGACAGATACGCAGTATTTT. Translation: CASSFGGRGTDTQYF.

The V and J genes are TRBV7-3 and TRBJ2-1, with TRBD2 identical over 12 bases. CDR3 length equals 13 residues. V was pared by 5 bases and J by 10 bases, with 3 bases of the junction left unmatched. Germline CDR1 and CDR2: SGHTA and FQGTGA. The CDR3 loop reads CASSPGTSGEQFF. CDR3 nucleotides: TGTGCCAGCAGCCCTGGGACTAGCGGGGAGCAGTTCTTC.

The chain carries TRBV10-3 and TRBJ1-1; D may be TRBD1 (5 bases). This CDR3 contains 12 residues. Germline V lookup: CDR1 ENHRY, CDR2 SYGVKD. Trimming pared 7 bases from V and 0 bases from J, leaving 6 bases between. CDR3 sequence (DNA): TGTGCCATCAAAGGGGTGAACACTGAAGCTTTCTTT. Amino acid sequence: CAIKGVNTEAFF.

This chain connects TRBV5-1 to TRBJ1-1; 7 nucleotides align to TRBD1. The V and J ends lost 7 bases and 0 bases, in that order; junction bases with no gene match: 6. The V gene's germline CDR1 is SGHRS and CDR2 YFSETQ. This CDR3 spans 14 amino acids. The DNA of the CDR3 is TGCGCCAGCTTTGACAGGGACATGAACACTGAAGCTTTCTTT. This sequence encodes CASFDRDMNTEAFF.

V and J are TRBV5-4 and TRBJ1-4; TRBD1 agrees at 7 bases. The CDR3 sequence is 14 residues long. Per the germline V gene, CDR1 is SGHNT and CDR2 is YYREEE (reference sequence). V was pared by 3 bases and J by 6 bases, with 5 bases of the junction left unmatched. Written as DNA, the CDR3 is TGTGCCAGCAGCTCAGGACAGGAGGATGAAAAACTGTTTTTT. It encodes CASSSGQEDEKLFF.

CDR3 nucleotide sequence: TGCGCCAGCAGCCGTACGGCTTCTAGCGGGGGCAATGAGCAGTTCTTC. It translates to CASSRTASSGGNEQFF. The V gene is TRBV5-1, the J gene TRBJ2-1; 10 bases agree with TRBD2. The CDR3 consists of 16 residues. Trimming took 4 bases from V and 6 from J; bases not matched to a gene: 10. Germline-derived CDR1 and CDR2 are SGHRS and YFSETQ.

This clone was recorded once. The J gene is TRBJ1-1, the V gene TRBV3-1 (or the pseudogene TRBV3-2); D is unclear. The V and J ends lost 2 bases and 1 base respectively, with 8 bases between them. CDR1 LGHDT and CDR2 YNNKEL come from the germline V gene (reference sequence). The CDR3 runs to 14 residues. This chain's CDR3 is CASSQLSRNTEAFF. The CDR3 DNA sequence: TGTGCCAGCAGCCAACTAAGTCGGAACACTGAAGCTTTCTTT.